One and the same sample provided the 26 T cell receptor beta chains below, sequenced in a study of blood T cells in healthy people across ages. The second PCR ran 7 to 11 cycles with a sample-barcoded 5' primer and J-beta primers. TCRdb reprocessed the 5' RACE reads via MiXCR and lists one record per CDR3 protein. The table lists about 680,000 distinct CDR3 sequences, roughly 49% of them singletons. Sequenced material: blood. These receptors were obtained from a woman aged 55-69 years in good health.

This clonotype came up once. The chain recombines TRBV12-3 or TRBV12-4 with TRBJ2-1; D is uncertain. Near its end, the DNA agrees better with TRBJ2-7, so the J call may be wrong. The CDR3 has 16 amino acids. The CDR3 region is CASSFVAGPSYNEQYF. CDR3 nucleotide sequence: TGTGCCAGCAGTTTCGTCGCAGGCCCATCCTACAATGAGCAGTACTTC.

The rearrangement links TRBV11-2 to TRBJ2-5; unclear D gene. Germline V gene sequence: CDR1 SGHAT, CDR2 FQNNGV. The ends were cut back, 6 bases at V and 5 bases at J, with 16 bases in the middle. The CDR3 loop spans 14 amino acids. CDR3 in amino acids: CASRTLFGEETQYF. Here the CDR3 DNA reads TGTGCCAGCAGGACACTTTTTGGAGAGGAGACCCAGTACTTC.

Comment on this clonotype: One end of the junction varies from germline; a read error may be responsible. The chain recombines TRBV11-2 with TRBJ2-1; 8 nucleotides agree with TRBD1. CDR1 and CDR2 (germline): SGHAT, FQNNGV. The CDR3 extends over 13 amino acids. CDR3 nucleotides: TGTGCCAGCAGCCTAGACAGGGGCGGTGAGCAGTTCTTC. Amino acids: CASSLDRGGEQFF.

J is TRBJ2-7 and V is TRBV20-1, with D perhaps TRBD1 or TRBD2 (6 bases each). Trimming removed 6 bases at V and 2 bases at J, with 17 bases between. The germline CDR1 and CDR2 sequences are DFQATT and SNEGSKA (reference sequence). This CDR3 is 14 amino acids long. The CDR3 DNA reads as TGCAGTGCCCACAGGGTGGGGGGAACCTACGAGCAGTACTTC. Its translation is CSAHRVGGTYEQYF.

This chain joins TRBV20-1 and TRBJ2-3; TRBD1 might be the D (6 bases). Trimming removed 6 bases from V and 0 bases from J, with 19 bases in between. The CDR3 sequence is 16 residues long. The germline V gene has CDR1 DFQATT and CDR2 SNEGSKA (reference sequence). The CDR3 sequence is CSATVPGQRSTDTQYF. The CDR3 DNA reads as TGCAGTGCCACCGTCCCGGGACAAAGAAGCACAGATACGCAGTATTTT.

This clonotype was observed a few times. The J gene is TRBJ1-4, the V gene TRBV29-1; 8 bases line up with TRBD1. Germline CDR1 is SQVTM and CDR2 is ANQGSEA. The CDR3 loop spans 16 amino acids. V gave up 6 bases and J gave up 2 bases; unmatched junction bases: 11. CDR3 region: CSVLGQGAATNEKLFF. The CDR3 DNA sequence: TGCAGCGTCCTTGGACAGGGTGCGGCGACTAATGAAAAACTGTTTTTT.

The chain employs TRBV27 and TRBJ1-2; D is possibly TRBD1 (6 bases). CDR3 length: 15 amino acids. The germline gives CDR1 MNHEY, CDR2 SMNVEV (reference sequence). V shed 6 bases and J shed 6 bases, with 20 bases lying between them. CDR3 nucleotides: TGTGCCAGCAGGCGTTTGGCAGGGACAAACCATGGCTACACCTTC. It is translated as CASRRLAGTNHGYTF.

This clonotype was detected once. The chain has TRBV2 and TRBJ2-5; D is unresolved. The CDR3 loop spans 12 amino acids. Trimming stripped 4 bases from V and 11 bases from J, with 14 bases between. Germline V CDR1 and CDR2: SNHLY, FYNNEI. CDR3 in amino acids: CASSVYAYGQYF. The CDR3 DNA follows: TGTGCCAGCAGTGTTTATGCCTACGGGCAGTACTTC.

V and J are TRBV28 and TRBJ1-2, with D tentatively TRBD1 (6 bases). Germline CDR1 and CDR2: MDHEN and SYDVKM. Trimming shortened V by 3 bases and J by 7 bases, and 12 bases separated the two germline ends. The CDR3 is 13 residues long. CDR3 DNA: TGTGCCAGCAGTTTGTCCGGGACACGTGGCTACACCTTC. Amino acid sequence: CASSLSGTRGYTF.

In this sample, this clonotype turned up a few times. The chain uses TRBV20-1 and TRBJ2-5; 9 nucleotides agree with TRBD2. The CDR3 totals 15 residues. V dropped 0 bases and J dropped 5; count of bases not matched to a gene: 7. Germline assignment: CDR1 DFQATT and CDR2 SNEGSKA (reference sequence). The CDR3 protein is CSARDLAGGFETQYF. Written as DNA, the CDR3 is TGCAGTGCTAGAGATCTGGCGGGAGGGTTTGAGACCCAGTACTTC.

This rearrangement joins TRBV18 to TRBJ2-5; weak D call: TRBD1 (6 bases). This CDR3 comprises 15 residues. Trimming took off 3 bases at V and 1 base at J, with 12 bases between the two ends. CDR1 KGHSH and CDR2 LQKENI come from the germline V gene. The CDR3: CASSPGAGAQETQYF. Here the CDR3 DNA reads TGTGCCAGCTCACCGGGGGCAGGGGCCCAAGAGACCCAGTACTTC.

This chain joins TRBV6-5 and TRBJ2-6; D may be TRBD1 (6 bases). Trimming removed 10 bases from V and 1 base from J, with 8 bases in between. The germline V gene has CDR1 MNHEY and CDR2 SVGAGI. The CDR3 totals 13 residues. DNA of the CDR3: TGTGCCACCCAGGGGTCTGGGGCCAACGTCCTGACTTTC. It specifies CATQGSGANVLTF.

The chain is built from TRBV3-1 and TRBJ2-5; D is possibly TRBD2 (5 bases). The germline V gene encodes CDR1 LGHDT and CDR2 YNNKEL (reference sequence). The CDR3 totals 14 residues. Trimming removed 0 bases from V and 5 bases from J, with 10 bases in between. The CDR3 region is CASSQEAGGETQYF. In DNA, the CDR3 is TGTGCCAGCAGCCAAGAAGCTGGCGGGGAGACCCAGTACTTC.

The chain employs TRBV5-1 and TRBJ2-6, with 7 positions matching TRBD1. Trimming took 10 bases from V and 2 from J; bases not matched to a gene: 6. The germline CDR1 and CDR2 sequences are SGHRS and YFSETQ. The CDR3 sequence is 14 residues long. CDR3 DNA sequence: TGCGCCTGCACACAGGGGACTGGGGCCAACGTCCTGACTTTC. It translates to CACTQGTGANVLTF.

This chain links TRBV4-3 with TRBJ2-5; D ambiguous. V was pared by 0 bases and J by 2 bases, with 10 bases between. Germline V CDR1 and CDR2: LGHNA, YSLEER. This CDR3 contains 15 residues. In DNA form, the CDR3 reads TGCGCCAGCAGCCAAGATGTGCTGTTTCAAGAGACCCAGTACTTC. It is translated as CASSQDVLFQETQYF.

V usage is TRBV16 and J usage is TRBJ1-2; no clear D gene. The V end lost 2 bases, the J end lost 2 bases, and 12 bases lay between the germline ends. Germline CDR1 is KGHSY and CDR2 is FQNENV. The CDR3 loop spans 15 amino acids. CDR3 nucleotides: TGTGCCAGCAGCCAAAAAGCGGAATTAAACTATGGCTACACCTTC. Translation: CASSQKAELNYGYTF. Based on the CDR3 plus reference TRBV16 and TRBJ1-2, the full variable domain is GEEVAQTPKHLVRGEGQKAKLYCAPIKGHSYVFWYQQVLKNEFKFLISFQNENVFDETGMPKERFSAKCLPNSPCSLEIQATKLEDSAVYFCASSQKAELNYGYTFGSGTRLTVV.

The V and J genes are TRBV7-3 and TRBJ2-3, with D possibly matching TRBD2 (6 bases). Looked up from germline, CDR1 is SGHTA and CDR2 is FQGTGA. The CDR3 extends over 16 amino acids. Trimming pared 2 bases from V and 0 bases from J, leaving 12 bases between. The CDR3 loop reads CASSLLGGTSTDTQYF. The CDR3 region has the DNA TGTGCCAGCAGCTTACTAGGAGGGACTAGCACAGATACGCAGTATTTT.

The chain has TRBV20-1 and TRBJ2-7, with 13 bases matching TRBD2. The germline gives CDR1 DFQATT, CDR2 SNEGSKA (reference sequence). The ends lost 6 bases at V and 7 bases at J; junction bases unmatched: 12. This CDR3 has 15 residues. DNA of the CDR3: TGCAGTGCCCTTAATCCGGGACTAGCGGGATATGAGCAGTACTTC. The encoded protein is CSALNPGLAGYEQYF.

CDR3 coding DNA: TGTGCCAGCACCGCGACGGGACTAGCAGCCTACAATGAGCAGTTCTTC. Translated, it gives CASTATGLAAYNEQFF. The V gene is TRBV7-9, the J gene TRBJ2-1, with TRBD2 identical over 9 bases. V shed 7 bases, J shed 2 bases, and the junction held 9 bases outside the gene matches. The CDR3 totals 16 residues. The germline V gene encodes CDR1 SEHNR and CDR2 FQNEAQ (reference sequence).

The chain carries TRBV19 and TRBJ1-5, with 7 bases identical to TRBD1. CDR1 and CDR2 from the germline V gene are LNHDA and SQIVND (reference sequence). Trimming cost V 4 bases and J 3 bases; bases outside gene matches: 6. CDR3 length: 15 residues. In nucleotides, the CDR3 is TGTGCCAGTAGTAGGACCACAGGGGTCAATCAGCCCCAGCATTTT. Translation: CASSRTTGVNQPQHF. The whole variable domain, filled in from reference TRBV19 and TRBJ1-5, reads DGGITQSPKYLFRKEGQNVTLSCEQNLNHDAMYWYRQDPGQGLRLIYYSQIVNDFQKGDIAEGYSVSREKKESFPLTVTSAQKNPTAFYLCASSRTTGVNQPQHFGDGTRLSIL.

The chain is built from TRBV24-1 and TRBJ2-6, with TRBD1 matching over 9 bases. The CDR3 runs to 17 residues. Germline CDR1 is KGHDR and CDR2 is SFDVKD. V lost 3 bases, J lost 9 bases, and 11 bases stayed unmatched. CDR3 nucleotide sequence: TGTGCCACCAGTGATCCCTCGACAGGGGGGATCGGCAACGTCCTGACTTTC. Translated, it gives CATSDPSTGGIGNVLTF.

This chain connects TRBV20-1 to TRBJ2-3, with D possibly TRBD1 on 6 matching bases. The germline CDR1 and CDR2 sequences are DFQATT and SNEGSKA (reference sequence). V was pared by 5 bases and J by 3 bases, with 12 bases between. The length of the CDR3 is 13 residues. The CDR3 DNA sequence: TGCAGTGCTCTCCCGGGACAAACAGATACGCAGTATTTT. It yields the protein CSALPGQTDTQYF.

This clonotype was seen only a few times. The J gene is TRBJ2-1, the V gene TRBV6-5; a weak D match, TRBD2 (5 bases). In germline, CDR1 is MNHEY, CDR2 SVGAGI. This CDR3 has 16 amino acids. Deletions cut 7 bases from V and 5 bases from J, with 21 bases between. CDR3 in DNA: TGTGCCAGCACCCCAATTGGTGTGAAGGGAGACAATGAGCAGTTCTTC. Its protein is CASTPIGVKGDNEQFF.

This chain joins TRBV7-8 and TRBJ2-1, with a possible D match to TRBD2 (7 bases). V was clipped by 5 bases and J by 2 bases, with 13 bases between them. Germline V gene lookup returns CDR1 SGHVS and CDR2 FQNEAQ. This CDR3 contains 15 residues. CDR3 loop: CASSQGRVPYNEQFF. In DNA form, the CDR3 reads TGTGCCAGCAGCCAGGGGAGGGTACCCTACAATGAGCAGTTCTTC.

The CDR3 region has the DNA TGTGCCAGCAGCCCTAATGGGAGGAGGAACTACGAGCAGTACTTC. The encoded protein is CASSPNGRRNYEQYF. This chain joins TRBV7-4 and TRBJ2-5; possible D gene TRBD2, 6 bases. The closer fit of TRBJ2-7 to the DNA end suggests the J call may be wrong. There are 15 residues in the CDR3. In germline, CDR1 is SGHVT, CDR2 SQSDAQ.

This chain links TRBV5-1 with TRBJ2-7; D call uncertain. In germline, CDR1 is SGHRS, CDR2 YFSETQ. Trimming left V 2 bases short and J 2 bases short, with 11 bases between. The CDR3 runs to 14 residues. The CDR3 loop reads CASSLGTATYEQYF. In DNA form, the CDR3 reads TGCGCCAGCAGCTTAGGAACAGCCACCTACGAGCAGTACTTC.